This T cell receptor beta chain appears in the sequencing data of a study of graft-versus-host responses after intestinal transplantation. Overall study context: Tacrolimus and steroids were given for around three years to all recipients after anti-thymocyte globulin induction. Broader study findings: Where graft-donor T cell macrochimerism was present, patients had high graft-versus-host to host-versus-graft clonal ratios in allografts. Among recipient marrow samples, GvH clones were found; some appeared first in ileum or blood.

Deletions cut 5 bases from V and 0 bases from J, with 11 bases between. The CDR3 length is 14 residues. Germline V gene data show CDR1 as SGHNT and CDR2 as YENEEA. Profiling relied on immunoSEQ multiplex PCR, and the TCRdb table lists in-frame clones only, not all of them. Here the sample spans about 64,000 clones, more than 90% being singletons. On this clone itself: Its antigen is undetermined.

The sample here was unstimulated CD8+ T cells sorted from spleen or lymph node cells, taken before transplant. This TCR derives from a human donor who was the organ donor for an intestinal transplant. The chain links TRBV11-3 to TRBJ2-7; the D gene is possibly TRBD2 (5 bases). The CDR3 loop is CASSPEEGSYEQYF. CDR3 coding DNA: TGTGCCAGCAGCCCCGAAGAGGGCTCCTACGAGCAGTACTTC.